The clone carrying this TCR beta chain was seen at least ten times. Antigen: not known. Germline V gene data show CDR1 as SGHAT and CDR2 as FQNNGV. Trimming stripped 0 bases from V and 7 bases from J, with 6 bases between. CDR3 length: 13 amino acids. This specimen comes from a study of response to subunit inactivated influenza vaccine. General observations from the study: The authors put forward the suggestion that each seasonal influenza vaccination may bring in only a limited number of new T cells.

TCRdb reprocessed the RT-PCR reads via MiXCR and lists one record per CDR3 protein. The sample has hundreds of thousands of distinct CDR3 sequences, 11% to 15% seen once; the top ten hold roughly 7.2%. The chain combines TRBV11-2 with TRBJ2-2; D uncertain. The sequence came from a man aged 45-65 years who received an inactivated influenza vaccine. The sample was PBMCs from blood, taken approximately 15 days before vaccination. CDR3: CASSLEFGGELFF. The CDR3 DNA reads as TGTGCCAGCAGCTTAGAGTTTGGCGGGGAGCTGTTTTTT. Variable domain in full (rest from reference TRBV11-2 and TRBJ2-2): EAGVAQSPRYKIIEKRQSVAFWCNPISGHATLYWYQQILGQGPKLLIQFQNNGVVDDSQLPKDRFSAERLKGVDSTLKIQPAKLEDSAVYLCASSLEFGGELFFGEGSRLTVL.